Below are 4 T cell receptor beta chains sequenced from a single sample in a study of PD-L1 blockade in urothelial cancer. Sample time point: peripheral blood 6 weeks after treatment start. Repertoires were generated with immunoSEQ multiplex PCR, while TCRdb's copy carries only in-frame clones and drops some. The repertoire has about 23,000 clones, around 91% of them found once; the top ten carry 10% to 12%. Sample: PBMCs, taken around atezolizumab (anti-PD-L1) treatment. These receptors all stem from a woman aged 55-70 years with urothelial cancer.

The rearrangement uses TRBV19 and TRBJ2-4, with TRBD2 as a possible D gene (6 bases). CDR3 length: 15 amino acids. From germline, CDR1 is LNHDA and CDR2 SQIVND (reference sequence). V lost 7 bases to trimming and J lost 3 bases, with 16 bases between them. In DNA, the CDR3 is TGTGCCAGTACGCCGCGGGAACCACTCAAAAACATTCAGTACTTC. This gives the protein CASTPREPLKNIQYF.

This clone has only one observation. The chain links TRBV15 to TRBJ1-5, with D possibly TRBD1 on 5 matching bases. This CDR3 has 15 amino acids. In germline, CDR1 is LNHNV, CDR2 YYDKDF (reference sequence). The V end was cut by 2 bases, the J end by 6 bases, with 14 bases between. The CDR3: CATSRRTQVIQPQHF. CDR3 DNA sequence: TGTGCCACCAGCAGAAGGACACAGGTAATTCAGCCCCAGCATTTT. Full variable domain (outside the CDR3, taken from reference TRBV15 and TRBJ1-5): DAMVIQNPRYQVTQFGKPVTLSCSQTLNHNVMYWYQQKSSQAPKLLFHYYDKDFNNEADTPDNFQSRRPNTSFCFLDIRSPGLGDTAMYLCATSRRTQVIQPQHFGDGTRLSIL.

V usage is TRBV27 and J usage is TRBJ2-6; perhaps TRBD1 as D (6 bases). Per germline, CDR1 MNHEY and CDR2 SMNVEV (reference sequence). This CDR3 comprises 14 residues. V was shortened by 6 bases and J by 6 bases, with 12 bases between the two germline ends. The CDR3 loop reads CASSLRGMANVLTF. CDR3 in DNA: TGTGCCAGCAGCCTCAGGGGAATGGCCAACGTCCTGACTTTC.

This chain uses TRBV5-1 with TRBJ2-7; TRBD1 aligns across 8 bases. The germline V gene encodes CDR1 SGHRS and CDR2 YFSETQ. CDR3 length: 14 amino acids. After removal of 0 bases from V and 2 bases from J, the junction contained 1 base not matched to a gene. CDR3 in amino acids: CASSLEQGAYEQYF. The DNA for the CDR3 is TGCGCCAGCAGCTTGGAACAGGGGGCCTACGAGCAGTACTTC. Together with reference TRBV5-1 and TRBJ2-7, the CDR3 gives the full variable domain: KAGVTQTPRYLIKTRGQQVTLSCSPISGHRSVSWYQQTPGQGLQFLFEYFSETQRNKGNFPGRFSGRQFSNSRSEMNVSTLELGDSALYLCASSLEQGAYEQYFGPGTRLTVT.